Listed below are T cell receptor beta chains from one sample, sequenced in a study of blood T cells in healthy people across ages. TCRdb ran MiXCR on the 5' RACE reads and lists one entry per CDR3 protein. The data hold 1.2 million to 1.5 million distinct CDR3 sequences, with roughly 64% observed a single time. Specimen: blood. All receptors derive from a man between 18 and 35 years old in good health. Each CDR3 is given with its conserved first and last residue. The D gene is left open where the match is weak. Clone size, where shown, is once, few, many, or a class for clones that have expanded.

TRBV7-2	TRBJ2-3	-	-	TGTGCCAGCAGCCGACAGCTTAACACAGATACGCAGTATTTT	CASSRQLNTDTQYF
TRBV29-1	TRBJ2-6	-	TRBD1	TGCAGCGCCTCAAACGACAGGGGGAACTCTGGGGCCAACGTCCTGACTTTC	CSASNDRGNSGANVLTF
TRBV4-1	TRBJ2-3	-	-	TGCGCCAGCAGCCAAAGCAGTGGCCCAGATACGCAGTATTTT	CASSQSSGPDTQYF
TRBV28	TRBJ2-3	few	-	TGTGCCAGCAGTGCCCCAAACACAGATACGCAGTATTTT	CASSAPNTDTQYF
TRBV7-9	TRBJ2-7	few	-	TGTGCCAGCAGCTTGGCCACTATGGGACTCGAGCAGTACTTC	CASSLATMGLEQYF
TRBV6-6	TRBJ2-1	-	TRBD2	TGTGCCAGCAGTTACTCAACTAGCGGGAATCACAATGAGCAGTTCTTC	CASSYSTSGNHNEQFF
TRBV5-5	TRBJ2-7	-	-	TGTGCCAGCAGCTTGGCACCCGGGAGCGCCTACGAGCAGTACTTC	CASSLAPGSAYEQYF
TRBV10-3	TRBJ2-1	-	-	TGTGCCGTCAGTCAGGGGGGCGAGCAGTTCTTC	CAVSQGGEQFF
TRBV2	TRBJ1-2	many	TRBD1	TGTGCCAGCAGTGAAGCGCTAGGGGGCAATGGCTACACCTTC	CASSEALGGNGYTF
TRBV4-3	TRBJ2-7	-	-	TGCGCCAGCAGCCAAGATACCGGAACCTACGAGCAGTACTTC	CASSQDTGTYEQYF
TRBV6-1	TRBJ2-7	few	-	TGTGCCAGCAGTCATTTCAGGGTGACCGACGAGCAGTACTTC	CASSHFRVTDEQYF
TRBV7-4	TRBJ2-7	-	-	TGTGCCAGCAGCTTAGGTTCCCGTACCTCCTACGAGCAGTACTTC	CASSLGSRTSYEQYF
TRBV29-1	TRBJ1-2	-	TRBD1	TGCAGCGTTGAATATGTGGAGGGGGCAGACTATGGCTACACCTTC	CSVEYVEGADYGYTF
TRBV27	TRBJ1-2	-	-	TGTGCCAGCAGTCATGGGGCAAACCCTAACTATGGCTACACCTTC	CASSHGANPNYGYTF
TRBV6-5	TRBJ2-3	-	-	TGTGCCAGCAGTTCCGAGCGGTATGGCACAGATACGCAGTATTTT	CASSSERYGTDTQYF
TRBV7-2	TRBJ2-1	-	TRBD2	TGTGCCAGCAGCGGGGGGGGGACCTACAATGAGCAGTTCTTC	CASSGGGTYNEQFF
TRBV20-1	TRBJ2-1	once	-	TGCAGTGCTAGAGACTCGGCCCGAGAAAGGCAGTTCTTC	CSARDSARERQFF
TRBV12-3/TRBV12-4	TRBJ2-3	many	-	TGTGCCAGCAGTTTCCCCAAGGATACGCAGTATTTT	CASSFPKDTQYF
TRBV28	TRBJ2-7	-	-	TGTGCCAGCAGTCCACATTTAGTCCGCTACGAGCAGTACTTC	CASSPHLVRYEQYF
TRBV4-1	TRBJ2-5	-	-	TGCGCCAGCAGCCTCAGGGGAGAGACGGAGCAGTACTTC	CASSLRGETEQYF